Following are 24 T cell receptor beta chains from one sample sequenced in a study of cytomegalovirus exposure and HLA in healthy donors. The primer mix had 60 Vbeta and 13 Jbeta primers. TCRdb's table, derived via immunoSEQ multiplex PCR, lists solely in-frame clones and lacks some. The table has roughly 110,000 clones, just over 70% seen once; the top ten hold roughly 0.79%. The sample consisted of PBMCs. The receptors originated from a boy aged 5-17 years in good health and CMV-seronegative.

V gene TRBV5-1 combines with J gene TRBJ1-5; D perhaps matches TRBD1 (5 bases). V was trimmed by 1 base and J by 1 base, leaving 9 bases between them. This CDR3 comprises 15 residues. Germline loops: CDR1 SGHRS, CDR2 YFSETQ. The CDR3 loop is CASSLTGESNQPQHF. The CDR3 DNA follows: TGCGCCAGCAGCTTGACAGGAGAAAGCAATCAGCCCCAGCATTTT.

A remark on this clone: The sample holds other DNA sequences that translate to the same CDR3. CDR3 in DNA: TGTGCCAGCAGTTACGGGACAGGGGGGAACTATGGCTACACCTTC. Translating gives CASSYGTGGNYGYTF. The genes are TRBV6-5 and TRBJ1-2, with 11 bases matching TRBD1. The CDR3 has 15 amino acids. Germline V CDR1 and CDR2: MNHEY, SVGAGI. V was pared by 2 bases and J by 2 bases, with 1 base of the junction left unmatched.

The table lists this clone with a count of one. This sequence joins TRBV6-5 and TRBJ1-2; D is unresolved. Deletions cut 0 bases from V and 8 bases from J, with 10 bases between. Germline CDR1 reads MNHEY; CDR2 reads SVGAGI. The CDR3 is 13 residues long. CDR3 in amino acids: CASSYSTESGYTF. The CDR3 region has the DNA TGTGCCAGCAGTTACTCTACAGAGTCGGGCTACACCTTC.

The rearrangement links TRBV5-6 to TRBJ2-3; D ambiguous. Germline V lookup: CDR1 SGHDT, CDR2 YYEEEE. The V and J ends lost 4 bases and 4 bases respectively, with 13 bases between them. CDR3 length equals 14 residues. The CDR3 coding sequence is TGTGCCAGCAGCCCCCCCAGCGAGGCAGATACGCAGTATTTT. Encoded protein: CASSPPSEADTQYF.

A few counts support this clone. V and J are TRBV7-2 and TRBJ1-2; weak D call: TRBD1 (5 bases). The CDR3 is made up of 17 amino acids. V lost 3 bases and J lost 4, with 21 bases in between. Per germline, CDR1 SGHTA and CDR2 FQGNSA. CDR3 sequence reads: CASSFPGPQGSSYGYTF. The CDR3, as DNA: TGTGCCAGCAGCTTCCCCGGCCCCCAGGGATCATCCTATGGCTACACCTTC.

Here the CDR3 DNA reads TGTGCCAGCAGCTTAAGGGCCCGGGACAGCTCCTACAATGAGCAGTTCTTC. It translates to CASSLRARDSSYNEQFF. The chain links TRBV7-8 to TRBJ2-1; 7 bases align to TRBD1. Per germline, CDR1 SGHVS and CDR2 FQNEAQ. Germline trimming cut 2 bases from V and 0 bases from J; bases unmatched to any gene: 7. The CDR3 totals 17 residues.

The chain couples TRBV30 to TRBJ2-2; 7 nucleotides align to TRBD2. With V trimmed by 8 bases and J by 7 bases, 10 bases remained unmatched. Per germline, CDR1 GTSNPN and CDR2 SVGIG (reference sequence). The CDR3 spans 13 residues. The CDR3 DNA reads TGTGCCCAGACGTGGACTAGGGGCGGGGAGCTGTTTTTT. Protein product: CAQTWTRGGELFF.

This clone was recorded at least ten times. This chain uses TRBV7-8 with TRBJ1-6, with TRBD1 as a possible D gene (5 bases). CDR1 is SGHVS, CDR2 FQNEAQ, per germline. Trimming took 1 base from V and 9 from J, leaving 16 bases between them. This CDR3 has 16 residues. CDR3 sequence (DNA): TGTGCCAGCAGCTTAGTCGCAGGGTTGTCGGGTTCACCCCTCCACTTT. Translated: CASSLVAGLSGSPLHF.

The genes are TRBV19 and TRBJ2-5, with 8 bases matching TRBD2. The J segment lost 5 bases and the V segment lost 3 bases, leaving 5 bases of the junction unmatched. Germline V gene lookup returns CDR1 LNHDA and CDR2 SQIVND (reference sequence). The CDR3 consists of 14 residues. The CDR3 here is CASSIGLAVETQYF. CDR3 nucleotides: TGTGCCAGTAGTATCGGACTAGCAGTTGAGACCCAGTACTTC.

This chain links TRBV13 with TRBJ2-2, with D possibly TRBD1 on 6 matching bases. V was trimmed by 6 bases and J by 3 bases, leaving 14 bases between them. This CDR3 comprises 15 residues. CDR1 is PRHDT, CDR2 FYEKMQ, per germline (reference sequence). CDR3 coding DNA: TGTGCCAGCAGTACAAAGGGACATCACACCGGGGAGCTGTTTTTT. Translated: CASSTKGHHTGELFF.

This clone came up once. V is TRBV7-3 and J is TRBJ1-2; no definite D call. Germline CDR1 SGHTA, CDR2 FQGTGA. Deletions cut 2 bases from V and 2 bases from J, with 6 bases between. This CDR3 spans 13 amino acids. The CDR3 protein is CASSLGRNYGYTF. CDR3 nucleotides: TGTGCCAGCAGCTTAGGCAGAAACTATGGCTACACCTTC.

Turning to this clone: This is likely a read error, given that the CDR3 carries no conserved phenylalanine or tryptophan at its end. Because the CDR3's place on the DNA is in doubt, the DNA is left out and the CDR3 is given as listed by TCRdb. The chain carries TRBV14 and TRBJ1-3. The CDR3 contains 8 residues when both ends are counted. CDR1 is SGHDN and CDR2 is FVKESK in the germline V gene. The CDR3: CASSRVPR.

The CDR3 DNA follows: TGTGCCAGCAGTCCGAGCGGCAGGGGGGGAAACACCATATATTTT. Residues: CASSPSGRGGNTIYF. V and J are TRBV28 and TRBJ1-3; 7 nucleotides line up with TRBD1. The germline V gene has CDR1 MDHEN and CDR2 SYDVKM. The V and J ends lost 5 bases and 4 bases, in that order; junction bases with no gene match: 8. This CDR3 region has 15 residues.

This clone was detected only a few times. V is TRBV30 and J is TRBJ2-5; 14 bases map to TRBD2. This CDR3 spans 15 amino acids. V gave up 7 bases and J gave up 1 base; unmatched junction bases: 5. Germline CDR1 reads GTSNPN; CDR2 reads SVGIG (reference sequence). CDR3 loop: CAYGLAGGFQETQYF. Here the CDR3 DNA reads TGTGCCTACGGACTAGCGGGGGGTTTCCAAGAGACCCAGTACTTC.

This clone appeared a single time. The chain couples TRBV28 to TRBJ1-5, with a tentative D call TRBD1 (6 bases). The CDR3 sequence is 15 residues long. V lost 2 bases to trimming and J lost 3 bases, with 11 bases between them. CDR1 and CDR2 from the germline V gene are MDHEN and SYDVKM. The CDR3 is CASSLGDTLNQPQHF. For the CDR3, the DNA is TGTGCCAGCAGTTTAGGGGACACACTCAATCAGCCCCAGCATTTT.

The chain couples TRBV10-3 to TRBJ2-1; 8 positions agree with TRBD2. V dropped 6 bases and J dropped 8; count of bases not matched to a gene: 9. Germline CDR1 reads ENHRY; CDR2 reads SYGVKD. CDR3 size: 14 residues. The chain's CDR3 is CAIRPGTRRDEQFF. The CDR3 coding sequence is TGTGCCATCAGGCCCGGGACTAGGAGGGATGAGCAGTTCTTC.

The gene calls are TRBV27 and TRBJ1-2, with unresolved D. V lost 2 bases, J lost 0 bases, and 10 bases lay in between. This CDR3 has 15 amino acids. Germline assignment: CDR1 MNHEY and CDR2 SMNVEV (reference sequence). In DNA, the CDR3 is TGTGCCAGCAGTTTACGAGGGCTTACTAACTATGGCTACACCTTC. It translates to CASSLRGLTNYGYTF.

V gene TRBV5-1 combines with J gene TRBJ2-7, with TRBD2 as a possible D gene (5 bases). CDR1 is SGHRS and CDR2 is YFSETQ in the germline V gene. With 4 bases removed from V and 6 bases from J, the gap between germline ends came to 14 bases. CDR3 size: 13 residues. CDR3 sequence: CASSLRSGFEQYF. In nucleotides, the CDR3 is TGCGCCAGCAGCCTACGGTCGGGGTTCGAGCAGTACTTC.

This clone came up a few times. The chain recombines TRBV25-1 with TRBJ2-5; TRBD2 matches at 8 bases. The germline V gene has CDR1 MGHDK and CDR2 SYGVNS. V shed 6 bases, J shed 5 bases, and the junction held 5 bases outside the gene matches. The CDR3 runs 13 residues. CDR3 region: CASRLGGAETQYF. The CDR3 DNA is TGTGCCAGCAGGCTCGGGGGGGCCGAGACCCAGTACTTC. The whole variable domain, filled in from reference TRBV25-1 and TRBJ2-5, reads EADIYQTPRYLVIGTGKKITLECSQTMGHDKMYWYQQDPGMELHLIHYSYGVNSTEKGDLSSESTVSRIRTEHFPLTLESARPSHTSQYLCASRLGGAETQYFGPGTRLLVL.

The chain links TRBV6-6 to TRBJ2-5, with D possibly being TRBD1 (6 bases). Germline CDR1 MNHNY, CDR2 SVGAGI (reference sequence). V lost 0 bases and J 1 base, leaving 6 bases between the germline ends. CDR3 size: 14 residues. CDR3 bases: TGTGCCAGCAGTTACTCAGGGGGCCAAGAGACCCAGTACTTC. Residues: CASSYSGGQETQYF.

V gene TRBV18 combines with J gene TRBJ1-5, with 10 positions matching TRBD1. Germline trimming cut 4 bases from V and 2 bases from J; bases unmatched to any gene: 5. CDR3 length: 16 residues. Germline V lookup: CDR1 KGHSH, CDR2 LQKENI. CDR3 protein: CASSHRTGGRNQPQHF. CDR3 nucleotides: TGTGCCAGCTCACACAGGACAGGGGGTCGCAATCAGCCCCAGCATTTT.

The rearrangement links TRBV9 to TRBJ2-5; no clear D gene. The CDR3 contains 13 residues. Per the germline V gene, CDR1 is SGDLS and CDR2 is YYNGEE. The ends were cut back, 0 bases at V and 5 bases at J, with 8 bases in the middle. CDR3 nucleotides: TGTGCCAGCAGCGTAGAAGCTGGTGAGACCCAGTACTTC. Protein: CASSVEAGETQYF.

This rearrangement joins TRBV18 to TRBJ2-1, with D possibly being TRBD1 (5 bases). Trimming removed 3 bases from V and 7 bases from J, with 10 bases in between. The CDR3 has 13 amino acids. CDR1 is KGHSH, CDR2 LQKENI, per germline. CDR3: CASSPDQGNEQFF. The CDR3 DNA follows: TGTGCCAGCTCACCCGACCAGGGAAATGAGCAGTTCTTC.

This clone has a single count. The CDR3 protein is CAWSATGINTEAFF. The CDR3 coding sequence is TGTGCCTGGAGCGCGACAGGGATCAACACTGAAGCTTTCTTT. The chain uses TRBV30 and TRBJ1-1; TRBD1 matches 7 bases. The CDR3 is 14 residues long. The ends lost 3 bases at V and 2 bases at J; junction bases unmatched: 6. CDR1 GTSNPN and CDR2 SVGIG come from the germline V gene (reference sequence).